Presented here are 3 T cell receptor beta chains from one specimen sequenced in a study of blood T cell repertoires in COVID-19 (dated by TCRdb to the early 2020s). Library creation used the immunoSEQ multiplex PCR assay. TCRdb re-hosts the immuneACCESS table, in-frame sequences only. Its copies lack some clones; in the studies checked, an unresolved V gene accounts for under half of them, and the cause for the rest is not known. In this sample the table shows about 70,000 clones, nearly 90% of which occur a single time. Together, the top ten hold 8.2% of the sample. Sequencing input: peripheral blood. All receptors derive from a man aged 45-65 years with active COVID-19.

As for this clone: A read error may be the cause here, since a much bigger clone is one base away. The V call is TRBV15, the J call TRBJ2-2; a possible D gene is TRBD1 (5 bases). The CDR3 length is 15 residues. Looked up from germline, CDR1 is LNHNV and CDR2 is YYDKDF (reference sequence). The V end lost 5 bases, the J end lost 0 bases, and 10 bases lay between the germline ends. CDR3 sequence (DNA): TGTGCCACCAGCTGGGGCAGGGCGAACACCGGGGAGCTGTTTTTT. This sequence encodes CATSWGRANTGELFF.

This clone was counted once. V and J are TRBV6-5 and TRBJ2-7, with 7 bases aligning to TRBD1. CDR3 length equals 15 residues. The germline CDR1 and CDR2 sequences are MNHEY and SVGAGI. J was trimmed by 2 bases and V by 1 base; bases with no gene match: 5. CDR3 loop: CASSYYRDSAYEQYF. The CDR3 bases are TGTGCCAGCAGTTACTACCGGGACAGTGCCTACGAGCAGTACTTC.

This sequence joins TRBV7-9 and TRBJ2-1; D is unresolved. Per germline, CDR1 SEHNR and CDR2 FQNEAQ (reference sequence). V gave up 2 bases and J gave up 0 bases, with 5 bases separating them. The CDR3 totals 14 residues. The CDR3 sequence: CASSLSSSYNEQFF. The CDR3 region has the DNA TGTGCCAGCAGCTTAAGTAGCTCCTACAATGAGCAGTTCTTC.